This TCR beta chain emerged from a study of beta chain features in type 1 diabetes. Broader study findings: Researchers reported that naive, central memory and Treg TCRB repertoires appeared more similar in patients than in healthy donors. PCR could preferentially amplify shorter templates, alike in patients and controls. All four CD4+ subsets of Type 1 diabetes patients contained TCRB CDR3s that were moderately but significantly shorter.

To note about this clone: Its antigen is unidentified.

Germline CDR1 SGHVS, CDR2 FQNEAQ. The CDR3 length is 14 residues. V dropped 1 base and J dropped 1 base, with 7 bases sitting between them. The isolated RNA, all of it, was reverse transcribed, so expressed TCRB transcripts were what got sequenced. Produced via immunoSEQ multiplex PCR; TCRdb's table is partial and in-frame only. Among hundreds of thousands of clones, over 13% were seen once, and the ten largest hold nearly 0.04%. Each of the CD4+ naive, central memory, regulatory and stem cell-like memory populations was sorted via CD45RO/CCR7/CD25/CD127/CD95/CD27. The genes are TRBV7-8 and TRBJ1-1; the D gene is possibly TRBD1 (5 bases). The TCR comes from a man between 18 and 29 years old with type 1 diabetes. The sample comprised naive CD4+ T cells from blood. DNA of the CDR3: TGTGCCAGCAGCTTAGGGACACCGAACACTGAAGCTTTCTTT. This encodes CASSLGTPNTEAFF.